This TCR beta chain emerged from a study of blood T cell repertoires in COVID-19. CDR3 length: 16 amino acids. Germline V CDR1 and CDR2: SGHNT, YYREEE (reference sequence). J gave up 6 bases and V 4 bases, and 14 bases lay outside the gene matches. TCRdb's table, derived via immunoSEQ multiplex PCR, lists solely in-frame clones and lacks some. The sample yields approximately 24,000 clones, around 86% seen once. The clonotype was recovered from a human donor with active COVID-19. The donor label of this sample is uncertain. This chain uses TRBV5-4 with TRBJ2-3; 7 nucleotides match TRBD1. Sequencing was carried out using peripheral blood. CDR3 DNA sequence: TGTGCCAGCAGCCCTGACAGGGAATCGTCGTCCGATACGCAGTATTTT. Translation: CASSPDRESSSDTQYF.